The 5 T cell receptor beta chains reported below all come from one sample, sequenced in a study of HIV-infected patients and healthy controls. Reverse transcription used roughly 450 ng RNA and constant-region primers for alpha and beta. Using multiplexing indices, alpha and beta chain libraries were generated apart by chain-specific third strand synthesis. One entry per CDR3 protein results from TCRdb running MiXCR on the 5' RACE reads. The sample gives 10,000 to 15,000 distinct CDR3 sequences, around 9.9% of which show up once; just under 6.5% is in the top ten. Whole blood was used without fractionation, so all unsorted peripheral T cells were included. The sample was blood. Receptor source: an adult in good health.

This clonotype was seen a few times. The gene calls are TRBV20-1 and TRBJ1-4; D is perhaps TRBD1 (5 bases). CDR3 length: 16 amino acids. The V and J ends lost 3 bases and 2 bases respectively, with 16 bases between them. Germline lookup yields CDR1 DFQATT and CDR2 SNEGSKA (reference sequence). As DNA, the CDR3 is TGCAGTGCTAGTGGAGGAGGGGAGCCGACTAATGAAAAACTGTTTTTT. The encoded protein is CSASGGGEPTNEKLFF.

The sample holds many counts of this clonotype. The genes are TRBV5-6 and TRBJ1-2; D is ambiguous. Germline CDR1 is SGHDT and CDR2 is YYEEEE. The V gene lost 0 bases and the J gene lost 4 bases, with 10 bases spanning the gap. This CDR3 is built from 14 residues. The CDR3: CASSLGQVGYGYTF. CDR3 sequence (DNA): TGTGCCAGCAGCTTGGGGCAGGTCGGCTATGGCTACACCTTC.

This clonotype ranks as medium-sized (0.01 to 0.1%). J is TRBJ2-7 and V is TRBV20-1, with D maybe TRBD1 (5 bases). V lost 3 bases and J 5 bases, leaving 17 bases between the germline ends. The CDR3 runs to 14 residues. From germline, CDR1 is DFQATT and CDR2 SNEGSKA (reference sequence). CDR3 DNA: TGCAGTGCTAGTGATCCGAAGGGGATCGACGAGCAGTACTTC. This translates into CSASDPKGIDEQYF.

This chain links TRBV2 with TRBJ2-7; TRBD2 matches at 11 bases. CDR3 length: 15 residues. J gave up 2 bases and V 2 bases, and 2 bases lay outside the gene matches. Looked up from germline, CDR1 is SNHLY and CDR2 is FYNNEI. As DNA, the CDR3 is TGTGCCAGCAGTGAACCGGGACTAGCGGCCTACGAGCAGTACTTC. This translates into CASSEPGLAAYEQYF.

This clonotype was seen many times. The chain employs TRBV25-1 and TRBJ2-5; TRBD2 matches at 9 bases. V shed 6 bases and J 5 bases; nucleotides not matched to a gene: 10. Germline CDR1 reads MGHDK; CDR2 reads SYGVNS. CDR3 length: 15 residues. Here the CDR3 DNA reads TGTGCCAGCAGCCAGAGCGGGAGGCTTAGCGAGACCCAGTACTTC. Translated, it gives CASSQSGRLSETQYF.